This T cell receptor (beta chain) is drawn from a study of shared clonotypes between healthy human individuals (dated by TCRdb to 2020 to 2022). For context, the study as a whole: A couple of women and three men aged 18 to 49 years were included in the cohort. The study deeply sequenced blood TCR repertoires of 5 or 6 healthy adults to estimate repertoire size and the extent of clonotype sharing between individuals. Between about 0.8 and 9.5 billion PBMCs per donor were obtained by leukapheresis. To increase sequencing depth and limit assay-specific biases, different laboratories used diverse techniques to prepare libraries and sequence TCR repertoires. Per donor, three plates each were used for CD4 naive and CD4 memory, two for CD8 naive, and one for CD8 memory. Beyond this particular receptor, the publication reports: Even with the large sequencing depth, rarefaction of the sorted-subset datasets indicated that sequencing was incomplete. Because the study included a small number of donors, the genetic and exposure-history diversity represented was limited. Based on pairwise subsampling, the degree of clonotype sharing among donors was expected to be affected by sequencing depth. Sampling was limited to blood, and TCR repertoires in tissue likely differ from TCR repertoires in blood. Larger estimated clonotype richness was generally found for naive subsets than for memory subsets. Higher generation probabilities were observed for clonotypes shared by all four sorted-subset donors than for non-shared clonotypes. Across a few donors, approximately 5% of naive CD4, around 3.5% of naive CD8, approximately 2.5% of memory CD4, and approximately 0.4% of memory CD8 clonotypes were shared.

Including cysteine and phenylalanine, the CDR3 has 15 amino acids. The sequence is cut down to CDR3 DNA, 45 bases in frame from base 1. The germline V gene gives CDR1 as KGHSH and CDR2 as LQKENI. Between the V and J ends, shortened by 0 bases and 3 bases respectively, the junction contains 11 bases. The donors were healthy, HIV-negative adults with no recently reported acute infections or vaccinations. All donors were Caucasian adults living in Nashville, Tennessee, USA. Magnetic negative selection was used to enrich CD4+ T cells, after which naive cells were positively selected on CD45RA and the negative fraction became the memory subset. Blood was obtained by leukapheresis, after which PBMCs were separated by Ficoll-Histopaque density gradient centrifugation and cryopreserved in liquid nitrogen vapor phase. Analytical flow cytometry was used to check the purity and quantity of each magnetically sorted T cell population. Genomic DNA was isolated from each sorted fraction and quantified by UV absorbance on a Nanodrop 2000c.

Using the deep immunoSEQ assay, TCR CDR3 regions were amplified from genomic DNA by multiplex PCR. Genomic DNA extracted from each cell subset was distributed evenly over all wells of several immunoSEQ 96-well plates, and each plate served as one replicate. For sorted subsets, each replicate PCR was loaded with roughly 0.2 ug genomic DNA, equivalent to 32,000 or so T cell genomes. The purified libraries were quantified using a Qubit 3.0 fluorometer, sized with a Bioanalyzer 2100, and then quantified again using the KAPA Library Quantification kit. Every immunoSEQ 96-well plate was sequenced on a dedicated single-read 150-cycle Illumina NextSeq 550 flow cell. The original methods were these. Because the immunoSEQ output included only junctional sequences and no quality scores, the filtering could not be the same as the filtering used for full-length reads. To assign V/J genes and CDR3, sequences were annotated using PyIR, a Python wrapper for IgBLAST v1.9, with IMGT germline references. Any read was removed if the V/J assignment was weak (E-value above 1e-6), the CDR3 was missing, or the read contained stop codons, out-of-frame junctions, or ambiguous translated residues. V3J clonotypes were defined as sequences sharing an identical inferred V gene, J gene, and CDR3 amino acid sequence. Percentage overlap between repertoires was computed as shared unique clonotypes divided by the size of the smaller repertoire. Richness of each repertoire was evaluated using RTK rarefaction, the Chao1 estimator, and Recon v2.1 estimates of unobserved clonotypes. OLGA was used to compute generation probabilities for all TCRbeta clonotypes that the gDNA method yielded from a handful of donors. The immuneACCESS repertoire file appears here via TCRdb, limited to in-frame rearrangements. These files lack a portion of the clones; in checked studies, under half of the deficit traces to unresolved V genes, and the cause of the others is not known. V, J and clone size are taken as reported in that table, and D and trimming were inferred from the DNA itself. Within this sample are approximately 2.4 million clones, with 95% of them counted one time only. In total, the top ten clones hold 0.1% to 0.15% of the sample.

With respect to this clone: The target of this receptor is not known. Per-base qualities were not stored, and no clone one base away is much larger. Other DNA sequences in the same sample also yield this CDR3.

The rearranged chain carries TRBV18 and TRBJ1-1; matching of 5 bases hints at TRBD1 as the D gene. The sequenced sample was naive CD4+ T cells sorted from blood. The sample's cell subset or site, from its label and the paper: CD45RA+ positively selected. This TCR derives from a man aged 18 to 29 in good health. In nucleotides, the sequence is TGTGCCAGCTCACCACCGGCAGGGAGGGACACTGAAGCTTTCTTT. Translation gives CASSPPAGRDTEAFF.